Listed here are 18 T cell receptor beta chains from one sample, sequenced in a study of graft-versus-host responses after intestinal transplantation. Only in-frame clones appear in the TCRdb table, and some are missing; sequencing was by immunoSEQ multiplex PCR. This table holds over 75,000 clones, around 90% found once. The antigens for these receptors are not known. Here the sequenced sample was unstimulated CD4+ T cells sorted from spleen or lymph node cells, taken before transplant. These receptors were taken from a human donor who was the organ donor for an intestinal transplant.

The genes are TRBV27 and TRBJ2-1; TRBD2 agrees at 11 bases. V was clipped by 5 bases and J by 2 bases; unmatched bases: 14. The germline CDR1 and CDR2 sequences are MNHEY and SMNVEV (reference sequence). The CDR3 is made up of 19 amino acids. Here the CDR3 DNA reads TGTGCCAGCAGTCCCCCGCGTAGCGGGGGGGCGCCTCCCTACAATGAGCAGTTCTTC. Protein: CASSPPRSGGAPPYNEQFF.

This clone was seen more than once but under ten times. The chain has TRBV25-1 and TRBJ1-2; D remains unclear. The CDR3 has 14 residues. Trimming took 3 bases from V and 4 from J, leaving 12 bases between them. Germline CDR1 MGHDK, CDR2 SYGVNS. CDR3 sequence reads: CASSESHPVYGYTF. Here the CDR3 DNA reads TGTGCCAGCAGTGAGAGCCACCCCGTCTATGGCTACACCTTC.

This rearrangement joins TRBV6-6 to TRBJ2-1; D ambiguous. Germline V gene lookup returns CDR1 MNHNY and CDR2 SVGAGI (reference sequence). Trimming removed 0 bases from V and 0 bases from J, with 6 bases in between. The CDR3 is 15 residues long. In DNA form, the CDR3 reads TGTGCCAGCAGTTACTCGCCGAGCTCCTACAATGAGCAGTTCTTC. As protein: CASSYSPSSYNEQFF.

The rearrangement links TRBV6-5 to TRBJ2-2, with TRBD2 as a possible D gene (5 bases). V lost 1 base to trimming and J lost 2 bases, with 11 bases between them. The V gene's germline CDR1 is MNHEY and CDR2 SVGAGI. The CDR3 has 16 amino acids. The CDR3 region is CASSYWRNPNTGELFF. CDR3 in DNA: TGTGCCAGCAGTTACTGGAGGAACCCTAACACCGGGGAGCTGTTTTTT.

This clone was seen just once. This chain links TRBV13 with TRBJ2-1; 9 bases fit TRBD2. The V gene's germline CDR1 is PRHDT and CDR2 FYEKMQ (reference sequence). With V trimmed by 3 bases and J by 6 bases, 6 bases remained unmatched. CDR3 length: 15 residues. The CDR3 region is CASSFGGRAGNEQFF. CDR3 DNA sequence: TGTGCCAGCAGCTTTGGCGGGAGGGCCGGCAATGAGCAGTTCTTC.

V is TRBV7-3 and J is TRBJ2-4; 8 bases agree with TRBD2. V trimming: 5 bases; J trimming: 8 bases; junction bases outside the gene matches: 8. This CDR3 comprises 14 residues. Per germline, CDR1 SGHTA and CDR2 FQGTGA. The CDR3: CASSRTGGRDIQYF. CDR3 nucleotide sequence: TGTGCCAGCAGCCGGACGGGGGGGCGGGACATTCAGTACTTC.

The rearrangement uses TRBV4-3 and TRBJ2-2; a weak D match, TRBD1 (5 bases). Germline CDR1 is LGHNA and CDR2 is YSLEER. V was pared by 4 bases and J by 7 bases, with 13 bases between. This CDR3 contains 14 residues. CDR3 loop: CASSPLQGYGELFF. For the CDR3, the DNA is TGCGCCAGCAGCCCCCTTCAGGGTTACGGGGAGCTGTTTTTT.

The chain links TRBV29-1 to TRBJ1-2; D remains ambiguous. Trimming shortened V by 4 bases and J by 0 bases, and 12 bases separated the two germline ends. The CDR3 loop spans 14 amino acids. The germline V gene has CDR1 SQVTM and CDR2 ANQGSEA. CDR3: CSVVGRRANYGYTF. The CDR3 DNA follows: TGCAGCGTTGTTGGCAGACGGGCTAACTATGGCTACACCTTC.

This chain joins TRBV11-2 and TRBJ2-2, with TRBD1 as a possible D gene (6 bases). The V gene lost 5 bases and the J gene lost 2 bases, with 9 bases spanning the gap. The CDR3 loop spans 14 amino acids. Germline V gives CDR1 SGHAT, CDR2 FQNNGV. The CDR3 DNA sequence: TGTGCCAGCAGCCCAGGGGTTAACACCGGGGAGCTGTTTTTT. Its protein is CASSPGVNTGELFF.

The chain joins TRBV7-2 to TRBJ2-7, with D tentatively TRBD2 (7 bases). The CDR3 is 13 residues long. V was shortened by 5 bases and J by 6 bases, with 14 bases between the two germline ends. The germline V gene has CDR1 SGHTA and CDR2 FQGNSA. In nucleotides, the CDR3 is TGTGCCAGCAGCCGCGGGCGGGGGCGCGAGCAGTACTTC. This sequence encodes CASSRGRGREQYF.

On this clone: Other DNA sequences in the sample encode the same CDR3. The chain has TRBV5-4 and TRBJ1-1, with a possible D match to TRBD1 (5 bases). The CDR3 runs 16 residues. Trimming shortened V by 3 bases and J by 9 bases, and 24 bases separated the two germline ends. CDR1 is SGHNT, CDR2 YYREEE, per germline (reference sequence). The CDR3 sequence: CASSYGGSGGPGKAFF. For the CDR3, the DNA is TGTGCCAGCAGCTACGGGGGAAGCGGGGGTCCCGGGAAAGCTTTCTTT.

This clone occurred a few times. The J gene is TRBJ1-1, the V gene TRBV6-5; no clear D gene. Looked up from germline, CDR1 is MNHEY and CDR2 is SVGAGI. V lost 0 bases and J 0 bases, leaving 2 bases between the germline ends. There are 13 residues in the CDR3. CDR3: CASSYSVNTEAFF. The CDR3, as DNA: TGTGCCAGCAGTTACTCCGTGAACACTGAAGCTTTCTTT.

This clone was detected once. V gene TRBV5-1 combines with J gene TRBJ1-3; 7 bases are a match to TRBD1. This CDR3 contains 17 residues. Per the germline V gene, CDR1 is SGHRS and CDR2 is YFSETQ. V was pared by 4 bases and J by 0 bases, with 10 bases of the junction left unmatched. The CDR3 is CASSPGTVFDSGNTIYF. As DNA, the CDR3 is TGCGCCAGCAGCCCCGGGACAGTCTTTGACTCTGGAAACACCATATATTTT.

In regard to this clone: Other DNA sequences in this specimen translate into the identical CDR3. The genes are TRBV28 and TRBJ1-2; no reliable D call. Germline-derived CDR1 and CDR2 are MDHEN and SYDVKM. The CDR3 contains 14 residues. The V end lost 3 bases, the J end lost 0 bases, and 8 bases lay between the germline ends. The CDR3, as DNA: TGTGCCAGCAGTTTTTCCCCGGCTAACTATGGCTACACCTTC. Translated: CASSFSPANYGYTF.

This clone was seen only once. The chain employs TRBV28 and TRBJ2-4, with 16 bases lining up with TRBD2. V lost 6 bases and J lost 0; bases outside the gene matches: 11. This CDR3 is 20 amino acids long. Germline V gene lookup returns CDR1 MDHEN and CDR2 SYDVKM. The CDR3 nucleotides are TGTGCCAGCAGGGGGGGACTAGCGGGAGGGCCAAACTTAGCCAAAAACATTCAGTACTTC. Protein product: CASRGGLAGGPNLAKNIQYF.

As concerns this clone: One end of the junction fails to match germline, which may point to a read error. CDR3 protein: CASSLPGRGIFF. CDR3 bases: TGTGCCAGCAGTTTGCCCGGACGGGGAATTTTCTTC. The chain carries TRBV28 and TRBJ2-7; possible D gene TRBD2, 5 bases. CDR1 is MDHEN and CDR2 is SYDVKM in the germline V gene. The CDR3 loop spans 12 amino acids.

This chain joins TRBV29-1 and TRBJ2-1; possibly TRBD2 for D (5 bases). This CDR3 has 12 residues. In germline, CDR1 is SQVTM, CDR2 ANQGSEA. V was cut by 4 bases and J by 8 bases, with 12 bases left in between. The CDR3 DNA reads as TGCAGCGTTGCCCGGGGAGTGGATGAGCAGTTCTTC. It yields the protein CSVARGVDEQFF.

The chain recombines TRBV10-3 with TRBJ2-5, with 7 bases matching TRBD1. Germline CDR1 is ENHRY and CDR2 is SYGVKD. With 10 bases clipped from V and 1 base from J, the junction kept 3 bases outside the gene matches. This CDR3 contains 12 residues. The DNA for the CDR3 is TGTGCCACCGGGACAGTCCAAGAGACCCAGTACTTC. Protein product: CATGTVQETQYF.